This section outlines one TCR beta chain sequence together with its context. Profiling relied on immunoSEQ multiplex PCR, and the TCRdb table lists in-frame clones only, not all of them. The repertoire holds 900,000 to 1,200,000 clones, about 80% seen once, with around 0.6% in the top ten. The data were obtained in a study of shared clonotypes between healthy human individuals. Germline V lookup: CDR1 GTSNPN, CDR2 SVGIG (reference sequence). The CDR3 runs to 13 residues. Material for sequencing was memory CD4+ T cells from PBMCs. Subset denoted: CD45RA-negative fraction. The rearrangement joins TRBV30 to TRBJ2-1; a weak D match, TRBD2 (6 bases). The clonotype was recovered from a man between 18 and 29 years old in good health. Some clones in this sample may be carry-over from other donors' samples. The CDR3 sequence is CAEDSGNHNEQFF. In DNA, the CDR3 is TGTGCTGAAGATAGCGGAAACCACAATGAGCAGTTCTTC.